The 17 T cell receptor beta chains listed next were all sequenced from one sample in a study of OX40 agonist ivuxolimab in advanced cancers. TCRdb's copy holds only in-frame clones and misses some; the assay was immunoSEQ multiplex PCR. The sample contains 45,000 to 65,000 clones, 70% to 90% of which appear only once. The sequencing here drew on CD4+ or CD8+ T cells sorted from blood, taken in a trial of the OX40 agonist ivuxolimab. The receptors stem from an adult with an advanced solid tumor such as melanoma, head and neck, liver or kidney cancer.

The chain recombines TRBV13 with TRBJ2-5; D is ambiguous. The germline V gene has CDR1 PRHDT and CDR2 FYEKMQ (reference sequence). This CDR3 is built from 14 residues. V lost 4 bases to trimming and J lost 5 bases, with 14 bases between them. CDR3 DNA sequence: TGTGCCAGCAGCTCCGCCCCCGCCGGTGAGACCCAGTACTTC. Its translation is CASSSAPAGETQYF. The variable domain in full, with the rest retrieved from reference TRBV13 and TRBJ2-5, is AAGVIQSPRHLIKEKRETATLKCYPIPRHDTVYWYQQGPGQDPQFLISFYEKMQSDKGSIPDRFSAQQFSDYHSELNMSSLELGDSALYFCASSSAPAGETQYFGPGTRLLVL.

J is TRBJ2-3 and V is TRBV11-2, with D possibly called TRBD1 or TRBD2 (5 bases each). The CDR3 is 16 amino acids. In germline, CDR1 is SGHAT, CDR2 FQNNGV. Trimming cost V 4 bases and J 5 bases, with 19 bases left between them. Here the CDR3 DNA reads TGTGCCAGCAGCTATCCCATGAGGGAGAGGGGAGATACGCAGTATTTT. Protein sequence: CASSYPMRERGDTQYF.

The J gene is TRBJ2-1, the V gene TRBV30, with TRBD2 matching over 10 bases. The V segment lost 4 bases and the J segment 0 bases; nucleotides outside the gene matches: 3. The CDR3 runs to 15 residues. The germline gives CDR1 GTSNPN, CDR2 SVGIG (reference sequence). In nucleotides, the CDR3 is TGTGCCTGGACACTAGCGGGATCCTCCTACAATGAGCAGTTCTTC. Protein sequence: CAWTLAGSSYNEQFF.

This chain links TRBV4-3 with TRBJ2-3; TRBD2 is a possible D gene (7 bases). Germline V gives CDR1 LGHNA, CDR2 YSLEER. With 3 bases removed from V and 2 bases from J, the gap between germline ends came to 15 bases. This CDR3 region has 16 residues. The CDR3 sequence: CASSQARGGITDTQYF. In DNA form, the CDR3 reads TGCGCCAGCAGCCAGGCAAGGGGGGGGATCACAGATACGCAGTATTTT.

The V gene is TRBV6-5, the J gene TRBJ1-1, with 8 bases matching TRBD1. Germline V gene sequence: CDR1 MNHEY, CDR2 SVGAGI. The junction had 6 bases not matched to a gene; V was cut back by 6 bases and J by 3 bases. The CDR3 has 14 amino acids. The CDR3 nucleotides are TGTGCCAGCAGCCAACTACAGGGGGACACTGAAGCTTTCTTT. It yields the protein CASSQLQGDTEAFF.

This clone occurred once. The genes are TRBV2 and TRBJ1-5, with D possibly TRBD1 on 5 matching bases. Germline CDR1 and CDR2: SNHLY and FYNNEI. Trimming pared 8 bases from V and 3 bases from J, leaving 11 bases between. The CDR3 consists of 13 residues. The CDR3 loop is CASFGGVNQPQHF. CDR3 DNA sequence: TGTGCCAGCTTTGGGGGGGTCAATCAGCCCCAGCATTTT.

This chain uses TRBV19 with TRBJ1-2, with 8 bases aligning to TRBD1. This CDR3 is built from 13 residues. Per the germline V gene, CDR1 is LNHDA and CDR2 is SQIVND (reference sequence). The ends lost 9 bases at V and 8 bases at J; junction bases unmatched: 11. The CDR3 DNA is TGTGCCAGCGAACAGGGGGGCATTGGAGGCTACACCTTC. It translates to CASEQGGIGGYTF.

V is TRBV5-5 and J is TRBJ1-6; D is undetermined. V lost 0 bases to trimming and J lost 4 bases, with 8 bases between them. The V gene's germline CDR1 is SGHKS and CDR2 YYEKEE (reference sequence). This CDR3 has 15 amino acids. As DNA, the CDR3 is TGTGCCAGCAGCTTGGGGCCAGAATATAATTCACCCCTCCACTTT. Encoded protein: CASSLGPEYNSPLHF.

The V and J genes are TRBV5-5 and TRBJ1-3; D remains unclear. Trimming removed 0 bases at V and 4 bases at J, with 14 bases between. The CDR3 totals 16 residues. In germline, CDR1 is SGHKS, CDR2 YYEKEE (reference sequence). For the CDR3, the DNA is TGTGCCAGCAGCTTGGCGGCCGGGAGCTCCGGAAACACCATATATTTT. As protein: CASSLAAGSSGNTIYF.

The chain recombines TRBV19 with TRBJ2-7, with 7 bases aligning to TRBD1. Germline V gene lookup returns CDR1 LNHDA and CDR2 SQIVND (reference sequence). With V trimmed by 5 bases and J by 4 bases, 5 bases remained unmatched. The CDR3 is 13 amino acids. This chain's CDR3 is CASSFTGEYEQYF. The CDR3 region has the DNA TGTGCCAGTAGTTTCACAGGGGAATACGAGCAGTACTTC.

Here the CDR3 DNA reads TGTGCCAGCAGTTACTCTATGGGGGCCCCCCCCTATGGCTACACCTTC. Translating gives CASSYSMGAPPYGYTF. V is TRBV6-6 and J is TRBJ1-2; D might be TRBD1 (6 bases). Trimming removed 0 bases at V and 4 bases at J, with 15 bases between. Germline loops: CDR1 MNHNY, CDR2 SVGAGI (reference sequence). This CDR3 has 16 amino acids.

The J gene is TRBJ2-1, the V gene TRBV19; 8 nucleotides align to TRBD2. Germline V gives CDR1 LNHDA, CDR2 SQIVND (reference sequence). V shed 5 bases and J 4 bases; nucleotides not matched to a gene: 4. The CDR3 is made up of 14 amino acids. This CDR3 reads CASSPGLVYNEQFF. CDR3 nucleotide sequence: TGTGCCAGTAGTCCGGGACTAGTATACAATGAGCAGTTCTTC.

The chain has TRBV6-4 and TRBJ2-7, with 12 bases lining up with TRBD1. Losses at the gene ends were 7 bases for V and 4 bases for J; bases not matched to a gene: 8. In germline, CDR1 is MRHNA, CDR2 SNTAGT. This CDR3 spans 15 amino acids. This CDR3 reads CASNRDRGRQYEQYV. The CDR3 DNA reads TGTGCCAGCAACCGGGACAGGGGGCGGCAATACGAGCAGTACGTC.

The chain is built from TRBV7-9 and TRBJ2-7, with D uncertain. Per the germline V gene, CDR1 is SEHNR and CDR2 is FQNEAQ (reference sequence). V lost 5 bases and J 4 bases, leaving 18 bases between the germline ends. The CDR3 covers 15 residues. The CDR3 loop is CASSPPDKRGYEQYF. CDR3 coding DNA: TGTGCCAGCAGCCCCCCCGATAAACGAGGTTACGAGCAGTACTTC. Complete variable domain (other parts from reference TRBV7-9 and TRBJ2-7): DTGVSQNPRHKITKRGQNVTFRCDPISEHNRLYWYRQTLGQGPEFLTYFQNEAQLEKSRLLSDRFSAERPKGSFSTLEIQRTEQGDSAMYLCASSPPDKRGYEQYFGPGTRLTVT.

About this clone itself: This CDR3 is also generated by other DNA sequences in the sample. The J gene is TRBJ2-5, the V gene TRBV7-3; the match to TRBD2 covers 7 bases. The CDR3 is made up of 17 amino acids. Germline V gene lookup returns CDR1 SGHTA and CDR2 FQGTGA. The trim removed 5 bases at V and 4 bases at J, leaving 16 bases unmatched. This chain's CDR3 is CASSELSVGLGAETQYF. The CDR3 nucleotides read TGTGCCAGCAGCGAGCTCTCTGTCGGACTAGGAGCAGAGACCCAGTACTTC.

The V and J genes are TRBV29-1 and TRBJ2-6; no firm D call. V gave up 5 bases and J gave up 2 bases, with 4 bases separating them. Germline lookup yields CDR1 SQVTM and CDR2 ANQGSEA. There are 12 residues in the CDR3. DNA of the CDR3: TGCAGCGTTTTTACTGGGGCCAACGTCCTGACTTTC. Its translation: CSVFTGANVLTF. Filled out from reference TRBV29-1 and TRBJ2-6, the complete variable domain reads SAVISQKPSRDICQRGTSLTIQCQVDSQVTMMFWYRQQPGQSLTLIATANQGSEATYESGFVIDKFPISRPNLTFSTLTVSNMSPEDSSIYLCSVFTGANVLTFGAGSRLTVL.

The CDR3 coding sequence is TGTGCCAGCAGCCCCGGGGACTATGGCTACACCTTC. This codes for CASSPGDYGYTF. V gene TRBV4-2 combines with J gene TRBJ1-2, with D uncertain. The CDR3 sequence is 12 residues long. Germline loops: CDR1 LGHNA, CDR2 YNFKEQ. V was shortened by 4 bases and J by 3 bases, with 6 bases between the two germline ends.